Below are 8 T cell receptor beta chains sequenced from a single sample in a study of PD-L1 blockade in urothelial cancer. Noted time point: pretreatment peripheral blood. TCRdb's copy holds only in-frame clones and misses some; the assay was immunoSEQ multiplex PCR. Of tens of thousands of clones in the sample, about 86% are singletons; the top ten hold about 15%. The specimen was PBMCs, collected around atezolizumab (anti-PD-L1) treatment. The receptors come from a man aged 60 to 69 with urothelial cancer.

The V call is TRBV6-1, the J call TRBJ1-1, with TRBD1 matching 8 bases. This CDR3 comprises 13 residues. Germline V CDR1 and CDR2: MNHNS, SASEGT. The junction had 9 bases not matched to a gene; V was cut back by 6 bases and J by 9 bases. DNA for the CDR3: TGTGCCAGCAGCGGACAGGGTTATGATCAAGCTTTCTTT. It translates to CASSGQGYDQAFF.

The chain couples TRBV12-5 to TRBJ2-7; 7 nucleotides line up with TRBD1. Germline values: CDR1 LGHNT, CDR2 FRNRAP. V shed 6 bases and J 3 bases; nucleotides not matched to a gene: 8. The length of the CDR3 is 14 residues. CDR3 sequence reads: CASGLRGLGYEQYF. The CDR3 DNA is TGTGCTAGTGGACTGAGGGGGCTAGGCTACGAGCAGTACTTC.

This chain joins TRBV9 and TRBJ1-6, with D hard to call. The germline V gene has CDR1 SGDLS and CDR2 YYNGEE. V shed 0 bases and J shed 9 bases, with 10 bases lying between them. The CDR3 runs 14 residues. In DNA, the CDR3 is TGTGCCAGCAGCGTAGCCGTCGAGGGTTCACCCCTCCACTTT. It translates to CASSVAVEGSPLHF. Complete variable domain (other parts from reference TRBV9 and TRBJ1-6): DSGVTQTPKHLITATGQRVTLRCSPRSGDLSVYWYQQSLDQGLQFLIQYYNGEERAKGNILERFSAQQFPDLHSELNLSSLELGDSALYFCASSVAVEGSPLHFGNGTRLTVT.

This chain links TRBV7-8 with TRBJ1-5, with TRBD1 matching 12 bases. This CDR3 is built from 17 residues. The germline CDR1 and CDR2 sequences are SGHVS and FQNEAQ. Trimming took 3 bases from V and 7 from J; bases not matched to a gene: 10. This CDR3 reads CASSLRMQGQGAQPQHF. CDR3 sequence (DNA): TGTGCCAGCAGCTTGAGGATGCAGGGACAGGGGGCACAGCCCCAGCATTTT.

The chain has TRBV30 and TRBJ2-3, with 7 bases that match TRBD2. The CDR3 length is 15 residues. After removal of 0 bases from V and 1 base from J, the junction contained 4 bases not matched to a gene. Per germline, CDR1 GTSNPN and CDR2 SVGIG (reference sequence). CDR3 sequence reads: CAWSVGSGGTDTQYF. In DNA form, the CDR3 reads TGTGCCTGGAGTGTCGGGAGCGGGGGCACAGATACGCAGTATTTT.

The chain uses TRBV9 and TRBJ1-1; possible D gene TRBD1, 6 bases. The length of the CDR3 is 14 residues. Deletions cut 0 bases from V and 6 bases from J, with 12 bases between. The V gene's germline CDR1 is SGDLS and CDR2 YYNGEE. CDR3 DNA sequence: TGTGCCAGCAGCGTAGGTACAGGGAGGGCTGAAGCTTTCTTT. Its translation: CASSVGTGRAEAFF. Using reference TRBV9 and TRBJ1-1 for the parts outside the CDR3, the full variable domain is DSGVTQTPKHLITATGQRVTLRCSPRSGDLSVYWYQQSLDQGLQFLIQYYNGEERAKGNILERFSAQQFPDLHSELNLSSLELGDSALYFCASSVGTGRAEAFFGQGTRLTVV.

CDR3 amino acids: CASSQDRGWGTEAFF. CDR3 DNA sequence: TGTGCCAGCAGCCAAGACAGGGGGTGGGGCACTGAAGCTTTCTTT. The V gene is TRBV6-5, the J gene TRBJ1-1; TRBD1 aligns across 9 bases. V lost 6 bases and J lost 4; bases outside the gene matches: 9. The CDR3 extends over 15 amino acids. CDR1 MNHEY and CDR2 SVGAGI come from the germline V gene.

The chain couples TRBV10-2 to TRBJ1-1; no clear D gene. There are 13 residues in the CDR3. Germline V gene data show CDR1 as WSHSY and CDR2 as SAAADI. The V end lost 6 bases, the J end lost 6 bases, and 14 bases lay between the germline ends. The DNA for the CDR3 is TGCGCCAGCAGCCTCCCAGGATACGCTGAAGCTTTCTTT. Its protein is CASSLPGYAEAFF.